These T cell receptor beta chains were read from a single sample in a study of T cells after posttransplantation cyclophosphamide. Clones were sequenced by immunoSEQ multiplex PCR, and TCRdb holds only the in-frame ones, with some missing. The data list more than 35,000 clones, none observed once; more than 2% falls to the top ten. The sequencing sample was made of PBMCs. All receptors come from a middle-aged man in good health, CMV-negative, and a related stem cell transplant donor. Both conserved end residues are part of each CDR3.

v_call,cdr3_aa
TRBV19,CASSIRRGGFLEKLFF
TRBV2,CASSLTRYGYTF
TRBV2,CASSEDPSGSYEQYF
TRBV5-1,CASSLPSGGANTGELFF
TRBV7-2,CASSPRQGSYEQYF
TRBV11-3,CASSPNSNTEAFF
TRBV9,CASSVAADTQYF
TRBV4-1,CASSPRVYTEAFF
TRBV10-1,CASSESAGNQETQYF
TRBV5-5,CASGVAGSYNEQFF
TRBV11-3,CASSLSSGDFSYEQYF
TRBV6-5,CASSPWRDVLTEAFF
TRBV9,CASSARGDRNTGELFF
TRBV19,CASSFLAGGSTDTQYF
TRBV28,CASSPGGELVYEQYF
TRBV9,CASSGKILQGETQYF
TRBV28,CASRGPGPNHHNEQFF
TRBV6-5,CASTAEMNTEAFF
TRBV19,CASSMGQVAFDIQYF
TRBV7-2,CASSFRGPGTEAFF
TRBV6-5,CASSYGTGIGETQYF
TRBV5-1,CASSLQGAETQYF
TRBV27,CASSLKIGYGAGAYEQYF
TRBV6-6,CASTTGNEQYF
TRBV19,CASGGAGEGEETQYF
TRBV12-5,CASGLVRTSGSTDTQYF
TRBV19,CASSRLAAYQETQYF
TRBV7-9,CASSWGGRETQYF
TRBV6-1,CASLTGGYEQYF
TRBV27,CASSFKGANYEQYF
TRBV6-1,CASSWQSNQPQHF
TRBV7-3,CASSLIWSSRTDTQYF